The 25 T cell receptor beta chains listed next were all sequenced from one sample in a study of regulatory T cells. Findings and caveats of the study: In CD3G-deficient patients, conventional CD4+ T cells were enriched for hydrophobic CDR3 residues at positions 6 and 7.

These TCRs are of unknown antigen specificity. The PCR used 52 TRBV and 13 TRBJ primers. This table comes from immunoSEQ multiplex PCR, and its TCRdb copy is limited to in-frame clones, with some not included. The sample shows around 32,000 clones, under 95% of them seen only once. The sample was conventional CD4+ T cells sorted from blood. Every receptor here comes from a person between 18 and 30 years old with CD3G deficiency.

CDR3 DNA: TGCGCCAGCAGGGAGGAGGGGGGCAGAAACACTGAAGCTTTCTTT. It translates to CASREEGGRNTEAFF. The rearrangement links TRBV5-1 to TRBJ1-1; TRBD1 might be the D (6 bases). Trimming pared 5 bases from V and 2 bases from J, leaving 16 bases between. There are 15 residues in the CDR3. Germline V lookup: CDR1 SGHRS, CDR2 YFSETQ.

The chain uses TRBV19 and TRBJ2-6; a weak D match, TRBD1 (7 bases). CDR1 and CDR2 (germline): LNHDA, SQIVND (reference sequence). The CDR3 extends over 17 amino acids. The V end lost 0 bases, the J end lost 2 bases, and 11 bases lay between the germline ends. The CDR3: CASSIDGRGAGANVLTF. CDR3 in DNA: TGTGCCAGTAGTATAGATGGCAGGGGGGCTGGGGCCAACGTCCTGACTTTC. Drawing the rest from reference TRBV19 and TRBJ2-6, the complete variable domain is DGGITQSPKYLFRKEGQNVTLSCEQNLNHDAMYWYRQDPGQGLRLIYYSQIVNDFQKGDIAEGYSVSREKKESFPLTVTSAQKNPTAFYLCASSIDGRGAGANVLTFGAGSRLTVL.

This chain connects TRBV10-3 to TRBJ2-3; D call uncertain. Looked up from germline, CDR1 is ENHRY and CDR2 is SYGVKD. The germline V and J ends were trimmed by 6 bases and 1 base, with 14 bases remaining between them. This CDR3 has 15 residues. CDR3 loop: CAIREPTRGTDTQYF. The CDR3 DNA is TGTGCCATCAGGGAACCTACTCGGGGCACAGATACGCAGTATTTT.

This clone was seen more than once but under ten times. V usage is TRBV6-1 and J usage is TRBJ1-2, with 10 positions matching TRBD1. The junction had 4 bases not matched to a gene; V was cut back by 7 bases and J by 2 bases. Looked up from germline, CDR1 is MNHNS and CDR2 is SASEGT. This CDR3 is 14 amino acids long. The CDR3 region has the DNA TGTGCCAGCACCCTGGACAGGGGGAACTATGGCTACACCTTC. Protein sequence: CASTLDRGNYGYTF.

J is TRBJ1-1 and V is TRBV6-1; 10 bases line up with TRBD1. The length of the CDR3 is 14 residues. V shed 10 bases and J 10 bases; nucleotides not matched to a gene: 15. Per the germline V gene, CDR1 is MNHNS and CDR2 is SASEGT. CDR3 in amino acids: CATQTAPGQGRAFF. CDR3 coding DNA: TGTGCCACCCAAACTGCACCGGGACAGGGGAGAGCTTTCTTT.

The chain links TRBV5-1 to TRBJ2-1; D is perhaps TRBD1 or TRBD2 (5 bases each). The CDR3 has 16 residues. Looked up from germline, CDR1 is SGHRS and CDR2 is YFSETQ. Between the trimmed V and J ends, which lost 4 bases and 4 bases, there was a span of 18 bases. The chain's CDR3 is CASSPMPGTVYNEQFF. In nucleotides, the CDR3 is TGCGCCAGCAGCCCTATGCCCGGGACGGTATACAATGAGCAGTTCTTC.

V is TRBV28 and J is TRBJ1-2; D gene unclear. Germline values: CDR1 MDHEN, CDR2 SYDVKM. The CDR3 totals 13 residues. V lost 4 bases and J 4 bases, leaving 10 bases between the germline ends. For the CDR3, the DNA is TGTGCCAGCAGTTCCTCGATGAGCTATGGCTACACCTTC. Its translation: CASSSSMSYGYTF.

This chain joins TRBV7-8 and TRBJ2-5, with D unclear. The germline V gene encodes CDR1 SGHVS and CDR2 FQNEAQ. Trimming pared 0 bases from V and 7 bases from J, leaving 9 bases between. The CDR3 extends over 13 amino acids. CDR3 DNA: TGTGCCAGCAGCTTAGCCCCAGGATCGACCCAGTACTTC. Residues: CASSLAPGSTQYF.

This chain connects TRBV9 to TRBJ2-7, with unresolved D. V was trimmed by 2 bases and J by 1 base, leaving 10 bases between them. The CDR3 consists of 14 residues. Germline V gene lookup returns CDR1 SGDLS and CDR2 YYNGEE. The CDR3 DNA follows: TGTGCCAGCAGCGTCGGCCCAGGATCCTACGAGCAGTACTTC. This sequence encodes CASSVGPGSYEQYF.

The chain uses TRBV11-2 and TRBJ2-7, with D unclear. The CDR3 has 12 residues. V was clipped by 3 bases and J by 6 bases, with 9 bases between them. CDR1 is SGHAT, CDR2 FQNNGV, per germline. CDR3 loop: CASSFIIGEQYF. The CDR3 nucleotides read TGTGCCAGCAGCTTCATCATTGGCGAGCAGTACTTC.

As regards this clone: Other DNA sequences in the same sample also yield this CDR3. The chain uses TRBV6-1 and TRBJ2-7; D uncertain. The CDR3 covers 11 residues. The germline CDR1 and CDR2 sequences are MNHNS and SASEGT. V lost 3 bases and J lost 3, with 3 bases in between. The CDR3: CASSEGYEQYF. CDR3 DNA sequence: TGTGCCAGCAGTGAGGGCTACGAGCAGTACTTC.

The rearrangement links TRBV6-1 to TRBJ1-1; unclear D gene. Per germline, CDR1 MNHNS and CDR2 SASEGT. Trimming pared 3 bases from V and 5 bases from J, leaving 10 bases between. This CDR3 has 13 residues. In nucleotides, the CDR3 is TGTGCCAGCAGTGACTTGCTGTGGACTGAAGCTTTCTTT. Translated: CASSDLLWTEAFF.

This rearrangement joins TRBV5-1 to TRBJ2-3; D is possibly TRBD1 (6 bases). The CDR3 runs 15 residues. Trimming pared 4 bases from V and 0 bases from J, leaving 12 bases between. From germline, CDR1 is SGHRS and CDR2 YFSETQ. CDR3 in DNA: TGCGCCAGCAGCCGAACCGGGACAAGCACAGATACGCAGTATTTT. Encoded protein: CASSRTGTSTDTQYF.

The gene calls are TRBV23-1 and TRBJ2-1, with D uncertain. TRBV23-1 is annotated as an ORF whose role is uncertain. The ends were cut back, 4 bases at V and 5 bases at J, with 12 bases in the middle. The CDR3 consists of 14 residues. The CDR3 nucleotides are TGCGCCAGCAGTCCAATGCCGGGCGACAATGAGCAGTTCTTC. Its translation: CASSPMPGDNEQFF.

The chain is built from TRBV18 and TRBJ2-1; D assignment may be TRBD1 or TRBD2 (6 bases each). V was trimmed by 6 bases and J by 7 bases, leaving 16 bases between them. Germline CDR1 KGHSH, CDR2 LQKENI. The CDR3 covers 14 residues. CDR3 nucleotide sequence: TGTGCCAGCTCCACCCGAGGGGGGCGGAATGAGCAGTTCTTC. Amino acids: CASSTRGGRNEQFF.

The CDR3 here is CASSMMGGVRGEQYF. As DNA, the CDR3 is TGTGCCAGCTCTATGATGGGGGGAGTGCGTGGCGAGCAGTACTTC. J is TRBJ2-7 and V is TRBV6-1; maybe TRBD2 (6 bases). Trimming cost V 8 bases and J 6 bases, with 23 bases left between them. The CDR3 has 15 amino acids. The V gene's germline CDR1 is MNHNS and CDR2 SASEGT.

This chain joins TRBV9 and TRBJ2-2; D is undetermined. The CDR3 runs 13 residues. The V and J ends lost 2 bases and 3 bases respectively, with 5 bases between them. Looked up from germline, CDR1 is SGDLS and CDR2 is YYNGEE. CDR3 sequence (DNA): TGTGCCAGCAGCGTCTCCTACACCGGGGAGCTGTTTTTT. Translated: CASSVSYTGELFF. Drawing the rest from reference TRBV9 and TRBJ2-2, the complete variable domain is DSGVTQTPKHLITATGQRVTLRCSPRSGDLSVYWYQQSLDQGLQFLIQYYNGEERAKGNILERFSAQQFPDLHSELNLSSLELGDSALYFCASSVSYTGELFFGEGSRLTVL.

The chain has TRBV4-1 and TRBJ2-4; no reliable D call. V lost 1 base and J 0 bases, leaving 10 bases between the germline ends. The CDR3 has 16 residues. Germline loops: CDR1 MGHRA, CDR2 YSYEKL. Written as DNA, the CDR3 is TGCGCCAGCAGCCAAGCGGGCTTACTAGCCAAAAACATTCAGTACTTC. It is translated as CASSQAGLLAKNIQYF.

V and J are TRBV11-2 and TRBJ2-6; 7 positions agree with TRBD1. Germline CDR1 SGHAT, CDR2 FQNNGV. J gave up 3 bases and V 5 bases, and 7 bases lay outside the gene matches. The CDR3 has 16 amino acids. The CDR3 here is CASSTRQGGGANVLTF. DNA of the CDR3: TGTGCCAGCAGCACCCGACAGGGCGGTGGGGCCAACGTCCTGACTTTC.

The rearrangement joins TRBV19 to TRBJ2-6; 7 bases match TRBD1. Germline CDR1 LNHDA, CDR2 SQIVND (reference sequence). The CDR3 has 19 residues. Germline trimming cut 0 bases from V and 0 bases from J; bases unmatched to any gene: 8. CDR3 nucleotide sequence: TGTGCCAGTAGTATAGACGGGACAGCCCATCGCTCTGGGGCCAACGTCCTGACTTTC. This encodes CASSIDGTAHRSGANVLTF.

V and J are TRBV19 and TRBJ2-1; D is unclear. V gave up 0 bases and J gave up 7 bases, with 13 bases separating them. The CDR3 sequence is 15 residues long. Germline V gene data show CDR1 as LNHDA and CDR2 as SQIVND (reference sequence). CDR3 protein: CASSIEVAGWNEQFF. The CDR3 nucleotides are TGTGCCAGTAGTATAGAAGTTGCAGGTTGGAATGAGCAGTTCTTC.

V and J are TRBV30 and TRBJ2-5, with TRBD2 matching over 8 bases. The CDR3 loop spans 14 amino acids. Germline CDR1 is GTSNPN and CDR2 is SVGIG (reference sequence). After removal of 5 bases from V and 9 bases from J, the junction contained 14 bases not matched to a gene. CDR3 bases: TGTGCCTGGGCTCGAGGCGGTAGCGGGAAGGCCCAGTACTTC. This translates into CAWARGGSGKAQYF. Drawing the rest from reference TRBV30 and TRBJ2-5, the complete variable domain is SQTIHQWPATLVQPVGSPLSLECTVEGTSNPNLYWYRQAAGRGLQLLFYSVGIGQISSEVPQNLSASRPQDRQFILSSKKLLLSDSGFYLCAWARGGSGKAQYFGPGTRLLVL.

This clone was recorded only once. This chain joins TRBV14 and TRBJ2-1; D not resolved. The CDR3 has 12 amino acids. Germline loops: CDR1 SGHDN, CDR2 FVKESK. V lost 1 base, J lost 8 bases, and 6 bases lay in between. CDR3 DNA: TGTGCCAGCAGCCAAGTCCCCCATGAGCAGTTCTTC. It translates to CASSQVPHEQFF.

The chain uses TRBV7-2 and TRBJ1-1; possible D gene TRBD1, 5 bases. V was clipped by 3 bases and J by 4 bases, with 9 bases between them. The CDR3 extends over 13 amino acids. Germline loops: CDR1 SGHTA, CDR2 FQGNSA. Here the CDR3 DNA reads TGTGCCAGCAGCTTCAGGGTTCGCACTGAAGCTTTCTTT. The encoded protein is CASSFRVRTEAFF.

The gene calls are TRBV5-1 and TRBJ2-1; 8 nucleotides match TRBD2. V shed 0 bases, J shed 6 bases, and the junction held 5 bases outside the gene matches. CDR3 size: 15 residues. Per the germline V gene, CDR1 is SGHRS and CDR2 is YFSETQ. This CDR3 is CASSLGSGISNEQFF. CDR3 DNA: TGCGCCAGCAGCTTGGGTAGCGGGATTAGCAATGAGCAGTTCTTC.